This TCR beta chain was recovered during a study of pediatric ulcerative colitis. General observations from the study: All ulcerative colitis patients, but no controls, carried a couple of rectal clonotypes. Compared with controls, ulcerative colitis showed greater blood-rectum clone sharing.

Up to 500,000 reads were sequenced per sample. The repertoire was sequenced with immunoSEQ multiplex PCR; TCRdb's copy has only in-frame clones and lacks some. The data contain roughly 60,000 clones, more than 75% of them singletons. On this clone: Its target is unknown.

Per germline, CDR1 SGHRS and CDR2 YFSETQ. The CDR3 is 14 residues long. V lost 2 bases, J lost 5 bases, and 14 bases lay in between. Colonoscopy and blood draw happened at the same time. The sequenced material came from blood. The J gene is TRBJ2-7, the V gene TRBV5-1; D remains ambiguous. This sequence was found in a boy aged 5-17 years who was a control in a study of pediatric ulcerative colitis. The DNA for the CDR3 is TGCGCCAGCAGCTTTGACCCCGGGTCCCACGAGCAGTACTTC. This encodes CASSFDPGSHEQYF. Supplemented by reference TRBV5-1 and TRBJ2-7, the full variable domain reads KAGVTQTPRYLIKTRGQQVTLSCSPISGHRSVSWYQQTPGQGLQFLFEYFSETQRNKGNFPGRFSGRQFSNSRSEMNVSTLELGDSALYLCASSFDPGSHEQYFGPGTRLTVT.